This entry lists 5 T cell receptor beta chains sequenced from one sample in a study of T cells in localized non-small cell lung cancer. Produced via immunoSEQ multiplex PCR; TCRdb's table is partial and in-frame only. The sample includes around 50,000 clones, 86% of them seen just once. The starting material was peripheral blood, obtained before any cancer treatment. These receptors all stem from a male donor older than 55 with stage III squamous cell lung carcinoma.

The chain couples TRBV7-3 to TRBJ1-1; the D gene is possibly TRBD1 (6 bases). The length of the CDR3 is 17 residues. Per the germline V gene, CDR1 is SGHTA and CDR2 is FQGTGA. Between the trimmed V and J ends, which lost 0 bases and 5 bases, there was a span of 19 bases. The CDR3 DNA sequence: TGTGCCAGCAGCTTAACCCAGGGGACATCGATGGGGACTGAAGCTTTCTTT. Its translation: CASSLTQGTSMGTEAFF.

This clone has a single count. The chain recombines TRBV18 with TRBJ1-1; TRBD1 matches 7 bases. In germline, CDR1 is KGHSH, CDR2 LQKENI. With V trimmed by 5 bases and J by 4 bases, 10 bases remained unmatched. The CDR3 consists of 15 residues. The CDR3 DNA follows: TGTGCCAGCTCATCCGGACAGGCAATTGTCACTGAAGCTTTCTTT. Amino acids: CASSSGQAIVTEAFF.

J is TRBJ1-2 and V is TRBV20-1; TRBD1 is a possible D gene (6 bases). Germline V gives CDR1 DFQATT, CDR2 SNEGSKA (reference sequence). CDR3 length: 10 residues. The DNA for the CDR3 is TGCAGACCCCAGGGGCGTGGCTACACCTTC. Its protein is CRPQGRGYTF.

The chain couples TRBV15 to TRBJ1-3; tentatively, D is TRBD1 (6 bases). Deletions cut 4 bases from V and 0 bases from J, with 19 bases between. CDR1 and CDR2 (germline): LNHNV, YYDKDF (reference sequence). The CDR3 loop spans 18 amino acids. This CDR3 is CATSNTLRGGHSGNTIYF. Written as DNA, the CDR3 is TGTGCCACCAGCAATACCTTGAGAGGGGGACACTCTGGAAACACCATATATTTT.

The chain has TRBV19 and TRBJ2-3; tentatively, D is TRBD1 (6 bases). The V gene's germline CDR1 is LNHDA and CDR2 SQIVND (reference sequence). Trimming pared 4 bases from V and 0 bases from J, leaving 17 bases between. This CDR3 has 17 residues. The CDR3 nucleotides are TGTGCCAGTAGTACCGGTCTGGGGGCGGTTAGCACAGATACGCAGTATTTT. This sequence encodes CASSTGLGAVSTDTQYF.